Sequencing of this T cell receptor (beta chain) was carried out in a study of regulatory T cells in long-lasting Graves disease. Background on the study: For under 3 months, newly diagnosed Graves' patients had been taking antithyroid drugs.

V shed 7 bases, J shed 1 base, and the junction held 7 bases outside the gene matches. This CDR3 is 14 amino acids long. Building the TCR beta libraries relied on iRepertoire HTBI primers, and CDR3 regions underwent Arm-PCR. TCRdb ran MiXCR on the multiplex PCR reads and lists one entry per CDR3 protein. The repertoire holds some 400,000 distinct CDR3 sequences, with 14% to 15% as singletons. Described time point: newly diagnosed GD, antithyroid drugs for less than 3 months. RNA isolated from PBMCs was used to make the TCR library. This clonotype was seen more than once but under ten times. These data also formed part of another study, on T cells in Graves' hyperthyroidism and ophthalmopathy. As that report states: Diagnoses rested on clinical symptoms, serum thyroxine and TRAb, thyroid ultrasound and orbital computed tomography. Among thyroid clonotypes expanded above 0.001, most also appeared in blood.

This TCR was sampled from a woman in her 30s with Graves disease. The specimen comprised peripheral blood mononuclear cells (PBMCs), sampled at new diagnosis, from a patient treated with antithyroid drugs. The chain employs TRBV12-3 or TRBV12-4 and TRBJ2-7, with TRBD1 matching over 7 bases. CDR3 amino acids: CASTSGRGSYEQYF. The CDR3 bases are TGTGCCAGCACCTCCGGCAGGGGGTCCTACGAGCAGTACTTC.